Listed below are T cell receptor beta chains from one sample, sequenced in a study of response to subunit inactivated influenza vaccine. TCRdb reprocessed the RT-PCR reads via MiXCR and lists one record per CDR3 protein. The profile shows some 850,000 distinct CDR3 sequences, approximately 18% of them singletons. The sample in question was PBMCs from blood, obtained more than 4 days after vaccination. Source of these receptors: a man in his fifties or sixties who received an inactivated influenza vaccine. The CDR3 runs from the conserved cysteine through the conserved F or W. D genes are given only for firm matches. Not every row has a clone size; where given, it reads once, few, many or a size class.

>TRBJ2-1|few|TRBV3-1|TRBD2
TGTGCCAGCAGCCAAGATCTACTAGCGGGAAGCAATGAGCAGTTCTTC
CASSQDLLAGSNEQFF
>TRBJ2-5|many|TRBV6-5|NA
TGTGCCAGCAGTTACTCGCTGGGATCCTTAGAGACCCAGTACTTC
CASSYSLGSLETQYF
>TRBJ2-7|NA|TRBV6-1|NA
TGTGCCAGCAGTGATACCGGACTCTCCTACGAGCAGTACTTC
CASSDTGLSYEQYF
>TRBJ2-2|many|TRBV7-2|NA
TGTGCCAGCAGCTTAGCGCTCGCTACCGGGGAGCTGTTTTTT
CASSLALATGELFF
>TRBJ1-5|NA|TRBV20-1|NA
TGCAGTGCCGGCGCGAGTGGCCGGCGAAATCAGCCCCAGCATTTT
CSAGASGRRNQPQHF
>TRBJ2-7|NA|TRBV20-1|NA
TGCAGTGCCCCGGCCCAGGAGGGCCAGAGGTACGAGCAGTACTTC
CSAPAQEGQRYEQYF
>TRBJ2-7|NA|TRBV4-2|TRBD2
TGTGCCAGCAGCCAAGAGGCCAGCGGGAAAGTGTACGAGCAGTACTTC
CASSQEASGKVYEQYF
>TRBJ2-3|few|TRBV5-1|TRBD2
TGCGCCAGCAGCTTGGCCCGAGCGGGAGAGAGCACAGATACGCAGTATTTT
CASSLARAGESTDTQYF
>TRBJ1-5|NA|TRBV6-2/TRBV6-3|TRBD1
TGTGCCAGCAGTTACTCGACAGGGCGTGGCAATCAGCCCCAGCATTTT
CASSYSTGRGNQPQHF
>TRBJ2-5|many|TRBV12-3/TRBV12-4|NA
TGTGCCAGCAGTGCCCTGGGTGGGGAGACCCAGTACTTC
CASSALGGETQYF
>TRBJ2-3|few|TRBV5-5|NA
TGTGCCAGCAGCCAAAGGGGGGTGGGGGAAATTGCAGATACGCAGTATTTT
CASSQRGVGEIADTQYF
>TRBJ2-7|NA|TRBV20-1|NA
TGCAGTGCTAGAGCATTGGGGACTGACTCCTACGAGCAGTACTTC
CSARALGTDSYEQYF
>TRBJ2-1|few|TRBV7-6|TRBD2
TGTGCCAGCAGTCCAAGCGGGGGGAGCTCCTACAATGAGCAGTTCTTC
CASSPSGGSSYNEQFF
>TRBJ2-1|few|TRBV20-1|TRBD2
TGCAGTGCCACCGCACTAGCGGGGGGTTACAATGAGCAGTTCTTC
CSATALAGGYNEQFF
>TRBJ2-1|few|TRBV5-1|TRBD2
TGCGCCAGCAGCCTGGCTCGGGCGGGAGGGTACAATGAGCAGTTCTTC
CASSLARAGGYNEQFF
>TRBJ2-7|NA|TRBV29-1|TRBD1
TGCAGCGTGAAGGACAGGCCTTCCTACGAGCAGTACTTC
CSVKDRPSYEQYF
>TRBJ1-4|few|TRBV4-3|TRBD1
TGCGCCAGCAGCCAAGGGACAGGGGGTAATGAAAAACTGTTTTTT
CASSQGTGGNEKLFF
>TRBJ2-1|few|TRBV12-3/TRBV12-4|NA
TGTGCCAGCAGTTTAGCCGGGGAACCCTACAATGAGCAGTTCTTC
CASSLAGEPYNEQFF
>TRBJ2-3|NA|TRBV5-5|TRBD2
TGTGCCAGCAGCTTGCCAGCGGGGGGGCAATTCGCAGATACGCAGTATTTT
CASSLPAGGQFADTQYF
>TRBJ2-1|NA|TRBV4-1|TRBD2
TGCGCCAGCAGCCAAGAAGGGACTAACGTTTACAATGAGCAGTTCTTC
CASSQEGTNVYNEQFF
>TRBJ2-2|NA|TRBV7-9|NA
TGTGCCAGCAATGGACAGATCTTCAACACCGGGGAGCTGTTTTTT
CASNGQIFNTGELFF
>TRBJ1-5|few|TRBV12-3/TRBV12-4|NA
TGTGCCAGCAGGTCGACAGGTCAGCCCCAGCATTTT
CASRSTGQPQHF
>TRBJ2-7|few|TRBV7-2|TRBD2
TGTGCCAGCAGCTTCGAATCGGCTAGCGGTTATACCTACGAGCAGTACTTC
CASSFESASGYTYEQYF
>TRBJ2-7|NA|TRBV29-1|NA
TGCAGCACACGTCGGGGAACCGAGCAGTACTTC
CSTRRGTEQYF
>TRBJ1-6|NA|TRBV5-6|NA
TGTGCCAGCCTGATTTACCAGTCAGGATCACCCCTCCACTTT
CASLIYQSGSPLHF
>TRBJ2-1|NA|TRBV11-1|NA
TGTGCCAGCAGCTTATCTCGTTGGCAGGGCACCTACAATGAGCAGTTCTTC
CASSLSRWQGTYNEQFF
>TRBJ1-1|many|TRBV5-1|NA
TGCGCCAGCAGCTTGGATATAGTCCCTGCGGGCACTGAAGCTTTCTTT
CASSLDIVPAGTEAFF
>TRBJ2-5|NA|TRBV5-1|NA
TGCGCCAGCAGCCGCCTAGTCTCTGGCGAGACCCAGTACTTC
CASSRLVSGETQYF
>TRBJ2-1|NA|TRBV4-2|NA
TGTGCCAGCAGCCAAGATCCCGCCGGCAGGGATGAGCAGTTCTTC
CASSQDPAGRDEQFF
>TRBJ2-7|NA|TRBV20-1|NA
TGCAGTGCTAGAGTTCCGGTTGAGCAGTACTTC
CSARVPVEQYF
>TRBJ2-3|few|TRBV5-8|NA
TGTGCCAGCAGCTTGTATGGTTCCACAGATACGCAGTATTTT
CASSLYGSTDTQYF
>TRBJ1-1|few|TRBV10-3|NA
TGTGCCGTGAGACAGGCCCCCCCTAGCCACACTGAAGCTTTCTTT
CAVRQAPPSHTEAFF
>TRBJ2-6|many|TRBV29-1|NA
TGCAGCGCATTTTCGAGGGACCCTGGGGCCAACGTCCTGACTTTC
CSAFSRDPGANVLTF